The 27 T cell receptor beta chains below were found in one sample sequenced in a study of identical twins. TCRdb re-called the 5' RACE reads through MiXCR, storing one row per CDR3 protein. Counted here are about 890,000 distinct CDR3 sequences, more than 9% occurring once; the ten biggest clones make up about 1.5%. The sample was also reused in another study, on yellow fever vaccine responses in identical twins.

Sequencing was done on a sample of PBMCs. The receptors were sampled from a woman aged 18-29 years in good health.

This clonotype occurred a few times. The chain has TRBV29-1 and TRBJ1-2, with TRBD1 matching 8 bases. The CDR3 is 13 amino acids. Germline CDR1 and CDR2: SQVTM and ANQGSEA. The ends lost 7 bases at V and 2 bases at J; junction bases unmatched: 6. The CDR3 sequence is CSAYRQGNYGYTF. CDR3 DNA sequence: TGCAGCGCCTACAGACAGGGGAACTATGGCTACACCTTC.

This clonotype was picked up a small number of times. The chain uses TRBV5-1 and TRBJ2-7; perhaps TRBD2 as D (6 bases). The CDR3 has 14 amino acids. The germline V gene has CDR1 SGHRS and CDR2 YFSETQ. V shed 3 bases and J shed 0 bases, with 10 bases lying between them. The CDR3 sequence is CASSWEAISYEQYF. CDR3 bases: TGCGCCAGCAGCTGGGAGGCCATCTCCTACGAGCAGTACTTC.

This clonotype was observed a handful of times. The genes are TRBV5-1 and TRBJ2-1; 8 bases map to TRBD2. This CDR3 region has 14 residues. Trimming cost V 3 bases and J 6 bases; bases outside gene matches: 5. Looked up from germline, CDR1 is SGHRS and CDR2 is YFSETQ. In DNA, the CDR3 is TGCGCCAGCAGCTCGAGCGGGAGTAGCAATGAGCAGTTCTTC. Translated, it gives CASSSSGSSNEQFF.

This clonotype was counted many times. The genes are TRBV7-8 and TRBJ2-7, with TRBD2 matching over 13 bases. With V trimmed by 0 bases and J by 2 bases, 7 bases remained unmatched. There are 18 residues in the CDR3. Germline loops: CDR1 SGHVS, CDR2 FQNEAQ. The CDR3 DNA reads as TGTGCCAGCAGCTTAGCCCCGGGACTAGCGGGGCCACCCTACGAGCAGTACGTC. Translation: CASSLAPGLAGPPYEQYV.

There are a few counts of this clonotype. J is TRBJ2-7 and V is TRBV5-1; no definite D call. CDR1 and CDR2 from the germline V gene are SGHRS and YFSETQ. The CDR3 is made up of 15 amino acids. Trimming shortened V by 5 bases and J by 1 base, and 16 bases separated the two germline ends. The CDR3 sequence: CASRPGPQKSYEQYV. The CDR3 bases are TGCGCCAGCAGGCCCGGGCCCCAGAAGTCCTACGAGCAGTACGTC.

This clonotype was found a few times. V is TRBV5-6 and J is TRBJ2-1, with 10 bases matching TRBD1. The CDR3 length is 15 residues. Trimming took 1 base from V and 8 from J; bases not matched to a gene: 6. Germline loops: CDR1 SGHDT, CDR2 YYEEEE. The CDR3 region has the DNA TGTGCCAGCAGCTTGTCAGGGACAGGGGCTCATGAGCAGTTCTTC. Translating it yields CASSLSGTGAHEQFF.

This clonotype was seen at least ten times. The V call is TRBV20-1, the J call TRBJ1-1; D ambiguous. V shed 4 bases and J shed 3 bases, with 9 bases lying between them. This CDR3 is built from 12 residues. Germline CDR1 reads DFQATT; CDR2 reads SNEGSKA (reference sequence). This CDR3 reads CSATGGHTEAFF. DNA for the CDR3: TGCAGTGCTACCGGCGGGCACACTGAAGCTTTCTTT.

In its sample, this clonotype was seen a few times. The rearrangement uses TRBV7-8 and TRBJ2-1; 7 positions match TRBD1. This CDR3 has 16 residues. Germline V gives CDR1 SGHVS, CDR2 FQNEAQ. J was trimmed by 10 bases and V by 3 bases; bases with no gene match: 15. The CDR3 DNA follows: TGTGCCAGCAGCTTTAGGATCACCGGACAGGTCGCCGAGCAGTTCTTC. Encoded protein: CASSFRITGQVAEQFF. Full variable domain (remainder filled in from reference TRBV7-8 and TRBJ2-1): GAGVSQSPRYKVAKRGQDVALRCDPISGHVSLFWYQQALGQGPEFLTYFQNEAQLDKSGLPSDRFFAERPEGSVSTLKIQRTQQEDSAVYLCASSFRITGQVAEQFFGPGTRLTVL.

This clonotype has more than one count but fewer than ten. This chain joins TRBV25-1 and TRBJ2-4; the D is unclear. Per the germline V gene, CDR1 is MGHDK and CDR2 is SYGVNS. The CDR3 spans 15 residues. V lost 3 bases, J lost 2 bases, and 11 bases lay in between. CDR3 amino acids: CASSEAGPPKNIQYF. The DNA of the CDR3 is TGTGCCAGCAGTGAGGCCGGCCCCCCCAAAAACATTCAGTACTTC.

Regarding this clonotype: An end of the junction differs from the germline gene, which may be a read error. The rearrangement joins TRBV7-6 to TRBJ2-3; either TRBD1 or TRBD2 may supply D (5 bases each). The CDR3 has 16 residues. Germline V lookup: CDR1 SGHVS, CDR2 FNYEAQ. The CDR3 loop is CASGLGDLEGTDTQYF. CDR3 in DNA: TGTGCCAGCGGCTTAGGGGACCTAGAGGGCACAGATACGCAGTATTTT.

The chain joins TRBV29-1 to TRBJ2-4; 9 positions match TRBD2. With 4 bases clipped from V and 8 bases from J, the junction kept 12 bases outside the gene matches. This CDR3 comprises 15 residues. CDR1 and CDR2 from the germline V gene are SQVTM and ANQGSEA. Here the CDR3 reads CSVAMLRGGADIQYF. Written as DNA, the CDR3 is TGCAGCGTTGCAATGTTGCGGGGGGGTGCGGACATTCAGTACTTC.

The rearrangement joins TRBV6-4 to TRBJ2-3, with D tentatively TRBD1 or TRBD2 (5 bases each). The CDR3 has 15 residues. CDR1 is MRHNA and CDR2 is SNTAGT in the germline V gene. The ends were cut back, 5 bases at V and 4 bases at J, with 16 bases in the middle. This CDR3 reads CASSPEGLIADTQYF. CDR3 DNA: TGTGCCAGCAGTCCAGAGGGGTTGATCGCAGATACGCAGTATTTT.

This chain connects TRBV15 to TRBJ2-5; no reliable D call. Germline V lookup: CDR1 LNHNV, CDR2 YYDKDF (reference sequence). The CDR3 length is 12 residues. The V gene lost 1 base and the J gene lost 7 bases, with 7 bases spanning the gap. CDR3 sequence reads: CATSRAGGTQYF. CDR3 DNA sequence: TGTGCCACCAGCAGAGCGGGTGGGACCCAGTACTTC.

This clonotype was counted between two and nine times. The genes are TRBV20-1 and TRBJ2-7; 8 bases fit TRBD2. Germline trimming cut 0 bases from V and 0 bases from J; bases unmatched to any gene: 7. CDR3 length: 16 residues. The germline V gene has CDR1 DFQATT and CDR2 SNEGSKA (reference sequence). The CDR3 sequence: CSARDPLLAASYEQYF. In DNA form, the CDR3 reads TGCAGTGCTAGAGATCCGTTACTAGCGGCCTCCTACGAGCAGTACTTC.

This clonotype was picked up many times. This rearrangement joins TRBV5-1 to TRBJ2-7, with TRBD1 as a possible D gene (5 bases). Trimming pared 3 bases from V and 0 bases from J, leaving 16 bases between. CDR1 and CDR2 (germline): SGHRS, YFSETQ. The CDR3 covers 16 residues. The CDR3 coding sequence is TGCGCCAGCAGCTCATTGCGCGACAGTTCCTCCTACGAGCAGTACTTC. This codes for CASSSLRDSSSYEQYF.

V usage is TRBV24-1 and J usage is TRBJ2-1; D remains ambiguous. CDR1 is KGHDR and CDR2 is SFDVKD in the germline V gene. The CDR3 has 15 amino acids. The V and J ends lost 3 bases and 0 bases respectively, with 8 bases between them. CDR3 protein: CATSDSFFSYNEQFF. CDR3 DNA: TGTGCCACCAGTGATAGTTTTTTCTCCTACAATGAGCAGTTCTTC.

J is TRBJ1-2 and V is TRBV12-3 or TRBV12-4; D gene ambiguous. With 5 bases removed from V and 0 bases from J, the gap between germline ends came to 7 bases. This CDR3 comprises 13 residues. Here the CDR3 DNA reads TGTGCCAGCAGTCCCCGACCTAACTATGGCTACACCTTC. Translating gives CASSPRPNYGYTF.

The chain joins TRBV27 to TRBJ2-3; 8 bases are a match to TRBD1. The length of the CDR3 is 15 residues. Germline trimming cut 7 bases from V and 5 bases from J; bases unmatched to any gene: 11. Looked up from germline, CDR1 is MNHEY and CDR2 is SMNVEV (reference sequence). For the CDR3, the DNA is TGTGCCAGCAACCGACAGGGGATTCTCGGAGATACGCAGTATTTT. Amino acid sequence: CASNRQGILGDTQYF.

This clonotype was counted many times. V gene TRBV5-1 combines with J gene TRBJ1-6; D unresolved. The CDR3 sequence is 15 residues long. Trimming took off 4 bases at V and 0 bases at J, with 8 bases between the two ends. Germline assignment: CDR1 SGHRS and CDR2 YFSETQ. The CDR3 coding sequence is TGCGCCAGCAGCCCGACCGGCTCCTATAATTCACCCCTCCACTTT. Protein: CASSPTGSYNSPLHF.

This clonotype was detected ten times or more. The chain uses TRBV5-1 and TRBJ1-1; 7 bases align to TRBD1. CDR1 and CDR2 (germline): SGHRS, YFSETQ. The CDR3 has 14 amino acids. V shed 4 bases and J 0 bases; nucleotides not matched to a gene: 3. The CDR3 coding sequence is TGCGCCAGCAGCGGGGGACAGATGAACACTGAAGCTTTCTTT. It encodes CASSGGQMNTEAFF.

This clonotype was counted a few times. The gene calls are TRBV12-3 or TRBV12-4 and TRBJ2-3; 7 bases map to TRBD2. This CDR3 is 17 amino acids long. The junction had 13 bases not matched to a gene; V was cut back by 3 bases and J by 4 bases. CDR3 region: CASSLSSGYLAADTQYF. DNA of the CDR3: TGTGCCAGCAGTTTGAGTAGCGGGTATTTGGCAGCAGATACGCAGTATTTT.

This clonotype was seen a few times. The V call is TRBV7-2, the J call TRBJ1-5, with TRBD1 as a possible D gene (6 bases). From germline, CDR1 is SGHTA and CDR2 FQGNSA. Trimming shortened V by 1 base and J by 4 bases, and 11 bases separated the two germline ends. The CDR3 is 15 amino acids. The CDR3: CASSLDRAANQPQHF. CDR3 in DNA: TGTGCCAGCAGCTTAGACAGGGCGGCAAATCAGCCCCAGCATTTT.

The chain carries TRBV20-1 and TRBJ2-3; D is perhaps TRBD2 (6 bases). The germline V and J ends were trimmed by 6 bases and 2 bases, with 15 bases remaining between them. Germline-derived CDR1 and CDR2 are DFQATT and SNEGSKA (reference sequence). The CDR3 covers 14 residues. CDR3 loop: CSAPDGGLTDTQYF. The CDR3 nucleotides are TGCAGTGCCCCTGACGGAGGGCTCACAGATACGCAGTATTTT.

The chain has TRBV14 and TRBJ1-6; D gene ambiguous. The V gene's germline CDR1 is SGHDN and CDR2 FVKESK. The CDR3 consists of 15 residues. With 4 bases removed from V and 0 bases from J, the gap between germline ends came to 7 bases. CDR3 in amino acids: CASSPWSSYNSPLHF. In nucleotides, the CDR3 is TGTGCCAGCAGCCCCTGGAGCTCCTATAATTCACCCCTCCACTTT.

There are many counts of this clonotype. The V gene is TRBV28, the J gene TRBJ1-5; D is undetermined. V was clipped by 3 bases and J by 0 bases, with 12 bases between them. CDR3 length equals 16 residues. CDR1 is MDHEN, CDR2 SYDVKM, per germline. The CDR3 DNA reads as TGTGCCAGCAGTTTTCTGCGTCACTATAGCAATCAGCCCCAGCATTTT. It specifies CASSFLRHYSNQPQHF.

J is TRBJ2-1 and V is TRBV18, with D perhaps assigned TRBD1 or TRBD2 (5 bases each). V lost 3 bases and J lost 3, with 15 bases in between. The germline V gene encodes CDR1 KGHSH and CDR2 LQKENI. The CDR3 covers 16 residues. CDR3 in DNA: TGTGCCAGCTCACCCCCCTCAGGGACCCACTACAATGAGCAGTTCTTC. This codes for CASSPPSGTHYNEQFF.

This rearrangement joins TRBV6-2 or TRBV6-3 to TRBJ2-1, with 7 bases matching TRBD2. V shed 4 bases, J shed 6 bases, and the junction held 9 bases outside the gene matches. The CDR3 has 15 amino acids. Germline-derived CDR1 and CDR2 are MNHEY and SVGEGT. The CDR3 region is CASSSAGLVTNEQFF. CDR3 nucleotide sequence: TGTGCCAGCAGTTCTGCCGGACTAGTTACCAATGAGCAGTTCTTC.